This T cell receptor beta chain was recorded in a study of blood T cells in healthy people across ages. Notes on the study in general: Calculation of diversity from one million T cells yielded estimates considered to be underestimates. CMV status of donors was not determined, possibly confounding expanded clonotype changes. Donors of long life had a larger count of naive CD4+ cells and greater diversity than aged donors. Naive T cell percentage showed a strong correlation with TCR beta diversity.

This clonotype was detected many times. Its antigen is currently unknown. A second PCR, run for roughly 7 to 12 cycles, used a sample-barcoded 5' primer plus a J-beta primer mix. TCRdb called the 5' RACE reads again in MiXCR, with one record for every CDR3 protein. The data hold approximately 810,000 distinct CDR3 sequences, with 35% to 40% observed a single time. The CDR3 is 16 residues long. Germline CDR1 SGDLS, CDR2 YYNGEE. V lost 4 bases and J 2 bases, leaving 18 bases between the germline ends. The sequence was collected from a man aged 18-30 years in good health. V and J are TRBV9 and TRBJ2-5; unclear D gene. The material sequenced was blood. This chain's CDR3 is CASSFRDLVGQETQYF. The CDR3 bases are TGTGCCAGCAGCTTTCGAGACCTGGTCGGACAAGAGACCCAGTACTTC.